Detailed here is one T cell receptor beta chain. The sample originates from a study of CD8 T cells in Susac syndrome. The V gene lost 2 bases and the J gene lost 5 bases, with 9 bases spanning the gap. Germline V gene data show CDR1 as SEHNR and CDR2 as FQNEAQ (reference sequence). The CDR3 spans 14 residues. The authors reverse transcribed about 0.45 to 1 ug RNA with random hexamers. MiXCR, applied by TCRdb to the immunoSEQ multiplex PCR reads, yields one record per CDR3 protein. Of more than 100,000 distinct CDR3 sequences in the sample, 96% were seen once. Sequencing was carried out using CD4+ T cells from PBMCs. This receptor was taken from a human donor with Susac syndrome. The rearrangement uses TRBV7-9 and TRBJ1-4, with D maybe TRBD1 (6 bases). CDR3 protein: CASSLRTENEKLFF. CDR3 in DNA: TGTGCCAGCAGCTTACGGACAGAGAATGAAAAACTGTTTTTT.